The 8 T cell receptor beta chains below all came from one sample that was sequenced in a study of T cell repertoires in cytomegalovirus infection. TCRdb redid the calling of the reads with MiXCR, one entry per CDR3 protein. There are 150,000 to 200,000 distinct CDR3 sequences in the sample; approximately 15% occur only once, and 25% to 30% lies in the top ten. Sequencing was performed on PBMCs. These receptors came from a human donor in good health (CMV status not recorded). Some clones in this sample may be carry-over from other donors' samples.

At least ten counts were recorded for this clonotype. V usage is TRBV7-2 and J usage is TRBJ1-1; D perhaps matches TRBD1 (6 bases). Trimming removed 1 base from V and 4 bases from J, with 10 bases in between. CDR1 and CDR2 from the germline V gene are SGHTA and FQGNSA. The CDR3 extends over 14 amino acids. CDR3 in amino acids: CASSLVTGTTEAFF. CDR3 nucleotide sequence: TGTGCCAGCAGCTTAGTCACAGGGACCACTGAAGCTTTCTTT.

V and J are TRBV10-3 and TRBJ1-5, with D maybe TRBD1 (5 bases). V lost 6 bases and J 1 base, leaving 16 bases between the germline ends. The CDR3 runs to 16 residues. The V gene's germline CDR1 is ENHRY and CDR2 SYGVKD. CDR3 sequence (DNA): TGTGCCATCAGCCCGAGGGGTGGGGACAGCAATCAGCCCCAGCATTTT. Amino acid sequence: CAISPRGGDSNQPQHF.

This clonotype occurred many times. The genes are TRBV28 and TRBJ2-1; D possibly matches TRBD1 or TRBD2 (5 bases each). The germline V and J ends were trimmed by 6 bases and 4 bases, with 25 bases remaining between them. The CDR3 is 18 amino acids. Germline CDR1 MDHEN, CDR2 SYDVKM. DNA for the CDR3: TGTGCCAGCAGAAAAGGACGGGACGGGTTTCAGACATACAATGAGCAGTTCTTC. This gives the protein CASRKGRDGFQTYNEQFF.

The rearrangement uses TRBV7-9 and TRBJ2-7, with 10 bases identical to TRBD1. V was pared by 4 bases and J by 7 bases, with 7 bases of the junction left unmatched. The germline gives CDR1 SEHNR, CDR2 FQNEAQ (reference sequence). The CDR3 consists of 14 residues. CDR3 nucleotide sequence: TGTGCCAGCAGCTCGTCCGACAGGGGGCGTGAGCAGTACTTC. Its translation is CASSSSDRGREQYF.

This clonotype was picked up a small number of times. This chain links TRBV29-1 with TRBJ2-5; D perhaps matches TRBD2 (6 bases). The CDR3 loop spans 11 amino acids. Germline V gene sequence: CDR1 SQVTM, CDR2 ANQGSEA. The V and J ends lost 5 bases and 4 bases respectively, with 8 bases between them. DNA of the CDR3: TGCAGCGTTTCCGGGAGAGAGACCCAGTACTTC. Translation: CSVSGRETQYF.

This clonotype showed up many times. The rearrangement uses TRBV29-1 and TRBJ2-3; TRBD2 aligns across 13 bases. This CDR3 has 15 amino acids. The J segment lost 7 bases and the V segment lost 8 bases, leaving 12 bases of the junction unmatched. Germline CDR1 and CDR2: SQVTM and ANQGSEA. The CDR3 sequence: CSTAPRTSGGNTQYF. CDR3 nucleotide sequence: TGCAGCACGGCGCCGCGGACTAGCGGGGGTAATACGCAGTATTTT.

The chain couples TRBV12-3 or TRBV12-4 to TRBJ1-1, with D uncertain. The CDR3 consists of 12 residues. V lost 3 bases to trimming and J lost 14 bases, with 16 bases between them. The CDR3, as DNA: TGTGCCAGCAGTTTGACGGAGACTGGGCTGTTCTTT. Translation: CASSLTETGLFF.

This rearrangement joins TRBV6-5 to TRBJ1-3, with D hard to call. V was clipped by 9 bases and J by 2 bases, with 17 bases between them. The germline V gene has CDR1 MNHEY and CDR2 SVGAGI. CDR3 length: 15 residues. As DNA, the CDR3 is TGTGCCAGTTCAAGCAGTCCGGCCCCTGGAAACACCATATATTTT. It codes for CASSSSPAPGNTIYF.